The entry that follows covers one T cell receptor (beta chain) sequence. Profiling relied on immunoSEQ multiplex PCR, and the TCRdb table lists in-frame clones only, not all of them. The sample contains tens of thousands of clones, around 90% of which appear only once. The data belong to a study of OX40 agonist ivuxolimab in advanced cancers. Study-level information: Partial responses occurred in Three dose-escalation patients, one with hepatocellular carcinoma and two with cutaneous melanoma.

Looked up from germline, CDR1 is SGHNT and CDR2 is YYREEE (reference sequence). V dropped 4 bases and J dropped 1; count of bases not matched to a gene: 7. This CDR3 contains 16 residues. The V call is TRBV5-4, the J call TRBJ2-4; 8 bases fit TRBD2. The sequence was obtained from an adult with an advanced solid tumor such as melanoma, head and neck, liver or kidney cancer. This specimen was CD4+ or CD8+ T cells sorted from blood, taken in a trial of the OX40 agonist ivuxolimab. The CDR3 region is CASSGSGSGAKNIQYF. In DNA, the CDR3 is TGTGCCAGCAGCGGGAGCGGGAGCGGCGCCAAAAACATTCAGTACTTC.